These T cell receptor beta chains were read from a single sample in a study of Ad26.COV2.S vaccination and SARS-CoV-2 variants. Only in-frame clones appear in the TCRdb table, and some are missing; sequencing was by immunoSEQ multiplex PCR. The data contain around 300,000 clones, 65% to 90% of them singletons. Material: peripheral blood, obtained in a trial of Ad26.COV2.S vaccine versus placebo. These receptors were collected from a person aged 18-65 years who received the Ad26.COV2.S COVID-19 vaccine or a placebo. The CDR3 runs from the conserved cysteine through the conserved F or W. Each record gives: V gene, clone size, D gene, J gene, CDR3 DNA, CDR3 protein. A D gene is named only where the DNA matches it firmly. Size tells how often a clone was seen (once, few, many) or the class of an expanded clone, and some rows leave it out.

V gene: TRBV18
clone size: few
D gene: -
J gene: TRBJ1-6
CDR3 DNA: TGTGCCAGCTCACCCGACATGGGGGCCGTCCATTCACCCCTCCACTTT
CDR3 protein: CASSPDMGAVHSPLHF

V gene: TRBV2
clone size: -
D gene: TRBD1
J gene: TRBJ2-7
CDR3 DNA: TGTGCCATCACCTCGGACAGGGCAATCTCCTACGAGCAGTACTTC
CDR3 protein: CAITSDRAISYEQYF

V gene: TRBV27
clone size: -
D gene: -
J gene: TRBJ2-7
CDR3 DNA: TGTGCCAGCAGTTTAGGTATCGGGGAGCAGTACTTC
CDR3 protein: CASSLGIGEQYF

V gene: TRBV19
clone size: -
D gene: -
J gene: TRBJ1-1
CDR3 DNA: TGTGCCAGTAGTATAGTGGCACAAGGAGGACCTGAAGCTTTCTTT
CDR3 protein: CASSIVAQGGPEAFF

V gene: TRBV7-9
clone size: -
D gene: TRBD1
J gene: TRBJ1-2
CDR3 DNA: TGTGCCAGCAGCCCGCTTAGCACTAACAGGGGATGCACCTTC
CDR3 protein: CASSPLSTNRGCTF

V gene: TRBV30
clone size: -
D gene: -
J gene: TRBJ1-2
CDR3 DNA: TGTGCCTGGAGTGTATACCCGGGCTACACCTTC
CDR3 protein: CAWSVYPGYTF

V gene: TRBV11-2
clone size: -
D gene: TRBD2
J gene: TRBJ2-5
CDR3 DNA: TGTGCCAGCAGCCGGCCACTAGCGGCACAAGAGACCCAGTACTTC
CDR3 protein: CASSRPLAAQETQYF

V gene: TRBV6-5
clone size: -
D gene: TRBD2
J gene: TRBJ2-5
CDR3 DNA: TGTGCCAGCGTAGGGGCGGGAGTAGGTGAGACCCAGTACTTC
CDR3 protein: CASVGAGVGETQYF

V gene: TRBV4-3
clone size: -
D gene: TRBD2
J gene: TRBJ2-7
CDR3 DNA: TGCGCCAGCAGCCAGGGTCGCCTAGCGGGCTACGAGCAGTACTTC
CDR3 protein: CASSQGRLAGYEQYF

V gene: TRBV27
clone size: -
D gene: TRBD1
J gene: TRBJ1-1
CDR3 DNA: TGTGCCAGCAGGTTGACAGGGGTGAACACTGAAGCTTTCTTT
CDR3 protein: CASRLTGVNTEAFF

V gene: TRBV10-2
clone size: -
D gene: -
J gene: TRBJ2-7
CDR3 DNA: TGCGCCAGCGGTGACTCCCGGGACGAGCAGTACTTC
CDR3 protein: CASGDSRDEQYF

V gene: TRBV6-6
clone size: -
D gene: -
J gene: TRBJ1-1
CDR3 DNA: TGTGCCAGCAGTTACAGCCAGGGGCGGCCTGAAGCTTTCTTT
CDR3 protein: CASSYSQGRPEAFF

V gene: TRBV15
clone size: -
D gene: TRBD2
J gene: TRBJ2-7
CDR3 DNA: TGTGCCACCAGCAATCGGACTAGCGCTGGGTACGAGCAGTACTTC
CDR3 protein: CATSNRTSAGYEQYF

V gene: TRBV15
clone size: -
D gene: -
J gene: TRBJ1-5
CDR3 DNA: TGTGCCACCAGCATTCGACAGAGCAATCAGCCCCAGCATTTT
CDR3 protein: CATSIRQSNQPQHF

V gene: TRBV4-1
clone size: -
D gene: -
J gene: TRBJ2-2
CDR3 DNA: TGCGCCAGCAGCCACATACAGGCCCCCGGGGAGCTGTTTTTT
CDR3 protein: CASSHIQAPGELFF

V gene: TRBV28
clone size: -
D gene: -
J gene: TRBJ2-7
CDR3 DNA: TGTGCCAGCAGTTTTAGTCCAGGGACGATGAGAGAGCAGTACTTC
CDR3 protein: CASSFSPGTMREQYF

V gene: TRBV4-2
clone size: few
D gene: -
J gene: TRBJ2-7
CDR3 DNA: TGTGCCAGCAGCCAAGGGGTCTACGAGCAGTACTTC
CDR3 protein: CASSQGVYEQYF

V gene: TRBV28
clone size: -
D gene: TRBD2
J gene: TRBJ2-1
CDR3 DNA: TGTGCCAGCAGTCAAACTAGCGGCTCCTACAATGAGCAGTTCTTC
CDR3 protein: CASSQTSGSYNEQFF

V gene: TRBV27
clone size: -
D gene: -
J gene: TRBJ2-2
CDR3 DNA: TGTGCCAGCAGTGGGGGACGGCCGAACACCGGGGAGCTGTTTTTT
CDR3 protein: CASSGGRPNTGELFF

V gene: TRBV19
clone size: -
D gene: -
J gene: TRBJ2-2
CDR3 DNA: TGTGCCAGTAGTAACGAGGGGACCGGGGAGCTGTTTTTT
CDR3 protein: CASSNEGTGELFF

V gene: TRBV2
clone size: -
D gene: -
J gene: TRBJ2-7
CDR3 DNA: TGTGCCAGCAGGAGGATAATTAGCTCCTACGAGCAGTACTTC
CDR3 protein: CASRRIISSYEQYF

V gene: TRBV10-1
clone size: -
D gene: -
J gene: TRBJ1-3
CDR3 DNA: TGCGCCAGCAGGGCATCTCCCTCTGGAAACACCATATATTTT
CDR3 protein: CASRASPSGNTIYF

V gene: TRBV7-2
clone size: -
D gene: TRBD1
J gene: TRBJ1-3
CDR3 DNA: TGTGCCAGCAGCCTAGGGACAGGGAGGGGAAACACCATATATTTT
CDR3 protein: CASSLGTGRGNTIYF

V gene: TRBV7-2
clone size: -
D gene: -
J gene: TRBJ1-5
CDR3 DNA: TGTGCCAGCAGCATGACGGTGTCACCCCGACTTAGCAATCAGCCCCAGCATTTT
CDR3 protein: CASSMTVSPRLSNQPQHF

V gene: TRBV18
clone size: -
D gene: -
J gene: TRBJ1-1
CDR3 DNA: TGTGCCAGCTCGCGACAGTTTTTGAACACTGAAGCTTTCTTT
CDR3 protein: CASSRQFLNTEAFF

V gene: TRBV4-3
clone size: -
D gene: TRBD1
J gene: TRBJ2-7
CDR3 DNA: TGCGCCAGCAGCCTCCGGGACAGGGGCTACGAGCAGTACTTC
CDR3 protein: CASSLRDRGYEQYF

V gene: TRBV27
clone size: -
D gene: TRBD1
J gene: TRBJ2-2
CDR3 DNA: TGTGCCAGCAGTTCCAGGGGGCGCTCAACCGGGGAGCTGTTTTTT
CDR3 protein: CASSSRGRSTGELFF

V gene: TRBV18
clone size: -
D gene: TRBD2
J gene: TRBJ2-1
CDR3 DNA: TGTGCCAGCTCACCATCCGGGACTAGCGGGAGGTACTACAATGAGCAGTTCTTC
CDR3 protein: CASSPSGTSGRYYNEQFF

V gene: TRBV7-3
clone size: -
D gene: -
J gene: TRBJ2-1
CDR3 DNA: TGTGCCAGCAGCTTAAGCGCTAATAGTAATGAGCAGTTCTTC
CDR3 protein: CASSLSANSNEQFF